This entry describes one T cell receptor (beta chain). The protocol was immunoSEQ multiplex PCR, while the TCRdb copy is restricted to in-frame clones and leaves out a portion. The sample has fewer than 300,000 clones; about four fifths are singletons. There are 17 residues in the CDR3. Between the trimmed V and J ends, which lost 4 bases and 3 bases, there was a span of 23 bases. This sample was included in a study of blood T cell repertoires in COVID-19. The genes are TRBV5-7 and TRBJ2-7; tentatively, D is TRBD2 (6 bases). TRBV5-7 is marked as an open reading frame, function uncertain. The sequence came from a woman in her fifties or sixties who had recovered from COVID-19. Material: peripheral blood. CDR3 region: CASSPALRTSTVYEQYF. The CDR3 DNA reads as TGTGCCAGCAGCCCTGCCTTGAGAACTAGCACGGTCTACGAGCAGTACTTC.